These 28 T cell receptor beta chains share one sample of origin, sequenced in a study of blood T cell repertoires in COVID-19 (dated by TCRdb to 2019 to 2021). Library preparation used the immunoSEQ multiplex PCR assay. The table comes from immuneACCESS by way of TCRdb, which keeps in-frame sequences with V and J called. Part of the clones is missing from these tables; in studies checked, under half for an unresolved V gene and the rest for unknown reasons. Across this sample there are 200,000 to 250,000 clones, with 80% seen only once. 6% to 7.5% of the sample goes to the ten largest clones. Specimen: PBMCs or T cells enriched from blood (not recorded which). All receptors come from a woman aged 40 to 50 with acute COVID-19.

This clone appeared a few times. This sequence joins TRBV18 and TRBJ1-4, with 8 positions matching TRBD1. CDR1 KGHSH and CDR2 LQKENI come from the germline V gene. The ends lost 4 bases at V and 8 bases at J; junction bases unmatched: 12. The CDR3 length is 16 residues. The CDR3 loop is CASSQTLGQGGEKLFF. CDR3 DNA sequence: TGTGCCAGCTCACAGACCCTTGGACAGGGTGGAGAAAAACTGTTTTTT.

In the case of this clone: At one end the junction does not follow the germline gene, possibly because of a read error. V and J are TRBV5-1 and TRBJ1-2, with 10 bases identical to TRBD1. Germline values: CDR1 SGHRS, CDR2 YFSETQ. CDR3 length: 19 amino acids. The CDR3 nucleotides are TGCGCCAGCAGTTTGGCTGACGGGACAGGGGTGGTTAGGGAATATGGCTACACCTTC. It specifies CASSLADGTGVVREYGYTF.

In its sample, this clone was seen a few times. The genes are TRBV29-1 and TRBJ1-6; weak D call: TRBD1 (5 bases). This CDR3 has 13 amino acids. V was trimmed by 5 bases and J by 5 bases, leaving 10 bases between them. Germline assignment: CDR1 SQVTM and CDR2 ANQGSEA. The CDR3 protein is CSVSRGNNSPLHF. CDR3 coding DNA: TGCAGCGTTAGCCGGGGGAATAATTCACCCCTCCACTTT.

The chain recombines TRBV29-1 with TRBJ1-1; D remains unclear. The CDR3 has 13 amino acids. Trimming cost V 7 bases and J 4 bases, with 16 bases left between them. CDR1 SQVTM and CDR2 ANQGSEA come from the germline V gene. The CDR3 sequence is CSALSSVITEAFF. The CDR3, as DNA: TGCAGCGCCCTCTCTTCTGTTATCACTGAAGCTTTCTTT.

This clone has a single count. The chain employs TRBV6-4 and TRBJ2-1, with D perhaps TRBD2 (6 bases). The germline V gene has CDR1 MRHNA and CDR2 SNTAGT. Trimming stripped 4 bases from V and 0 bases from J, with 10 bases between. CDR3 length: 15 residues. The CDR3 DNA sequence: TGTGCCAGCAGTGTGATCGGGAGCTCCTACAATGAGCAGTTCTTC. As protein: CASSVIGSSYNEQFF.

The V call is TRBV24-1, the J call TRBJ1-5; 7 bases agree with TRBD1. The V segment lost 9 bases and the J segment 9 bases; nucleotides outside the gene matches: 16. The germline CDR1 and CDR2 sequences are KGHDR and SFDVKD. The CDR3 has 15 residues. The CDR3 sequence is CATPRGQPLRGPQHF. CDR3 DNA sequence: TGTGCCACCCCTAGGGGACAGCCCCTGCGGGGGCCCCAGCATTTT.

The chain links TRBV27 to TRBJ1-2; 9 bases align to TRBD1. The CDR3 length is 16 residues. Trimming removed 5 bases from V and 4 bases from J; junction bases left unmatched: 11. Germline V gene data show CDR1 as MNHEY and CDR2 as SMNVEV (reference sequence). The CDR3: CASSILGTGNIYGYTF. The CDR3 DNA reads TGTGCCAGCAGTATACTGGGGACAGGGAATATCTATGGCTACACCTTC.

The chain joins TRBV28 to TRBJ1-1, with 8 bases matching TRBD1. V lost 5 bases to trimming and J lost 5 bases; unmatched junction nucleotides: 4. This CDR3 is built from 13 residues. Looked up from germline, CDR1 is MDHEN and CDR2 is SYDVKM. The CDR3 DNA reads as TGTGCCAGCAGTCTCACAGGGGGGACTGAAGCTTTCTTT. Amino acids: CASSLTGGTEAFF.

The chain employs TRBV20-1 and TRBJ2-5, with a weak D call TRBD2 (5 bases). The CDR3 length is 13 residues. CDR1 and CDR2 from the germline V gene are DFQATT and SNEGSKA (reference sequence). Trimming removed 3 bases at V and 1 base at J, with 9 bases between. The CDR3, as DNA: TGCAGTGCTAGTAACGGGGTCCAAGAGACCCAGTACTTC. It is translated as CSASNGVQETQYF.

The chain joins TRBV30 to TRBJ1-1; 7 bases map to TRBD1. J was trimmed by 5 bases and V by 0 bases; bases with no gene match: 9. Germline CDR1 GTSNPN, CDR2 SVGIG (reference sequence). The CDR3 has 15 residues. The CDR3: CAWSVRAGGYTEAFF. CDR3 DNA sequence: TGTGCCTGGAGTGTACGGGCAGGGGGGTATACTGAAGCTTTCTTT. Based on the CDR3 plus reference TRBV30 and TRBJ1-1, the full variable domain is SQTIHQWPATLVQPVGSPLSLECTVEGTSNPNLYWYRQAAGRGLQLLFYSVGIGQISSEVPQNLSASRPQDRQFILSSKKLLLSDSGFYLCAWSVRAGGYTEAFFGQGTRLTVV.

This clone was seen just once. This sample also contains other DNA sequences that code for the same CDR3. V gene TRBV11-2 combines with J gene TRBJ2-3; the D is unclear. Trimming took 6 bases from V and 0 from J, leaving 10 bases between them. This CDR3 is 14 amino acids long. Germline loops: CDR1 SGHAT, CDR2 FQNNGV. CDR3 protein: CASSQIPSTDTQYF. Written as DNA, the CDR3 is TGTGCCAGCAGTCAGATCCCTAGCACAGATACGCAGTATTTT.

The V gene is TRBV19, the J gene TRBJ1-1; perhaps TRBD1 as D (5 bases). CDR1 is LNHDA, CDR2 SQIVND, per germline (reference sequence). The CDR3 loop spans 15 amino acids. Between the trimmed V and J ends, which lost 3 bases and 5 bases, there was a span of 16 bases. This chain's CDR3 is CASSIDGGPRTEAFF. Here the CDR3 DNA reads TGTGCCAGTAGTATTGACGGGGGACCACGGACTGAAGCTTTCTTT.

V is TRBV2 and J is TRBJ2-5; D unresolved. The CDR3 runs 14 residues. Trimming cost V 3 bases and J 4 bases, with 12 bases left between them. Germline CDR1 is SNHLY and CDR2 is FYNNEI. This CDR3 is CASSDPNTGETQYF. The CDR3 DNA reads TGTGCCAGCAGTGACCCCAACACGGGAGAGACCCAGTACTTC.

The chain carries TRBV24-1 and TRBJ2-1; 7 bases match TRBD1. J gave up 5 bases and V 3 bases, and 9 bases lay outside the gene matches. The length of the CDR3 is 16 residues. Germline lookup yields CDR1 KGHDR and CDR2 SFDVKD. The CDR3, as DNA: TGTGCCACCAGTGATCCGCTCCGACAGGGTAACAATGAGCAGTTCTTC. Translating it yields CATSDPLRQGNNEQFF.

The chain combines TRBV9 with TRBJ1-4; D unclear. Trimming stripped 7 bases from V and 6 bases from J, with 19 bases between. Germline lookup yields CDR1 SGDLS and CDR2 YYNGEE. The CDR3 runs 15 residues. The CDR3 region has the DNA TGTGCCAGCGGACCGGAGACTACTCGACATGAAAAACTGTTTTTT. It codes for CASGPETTRHEKLFF.

This clone occurred once. The chain uses TRBV3-1 (or the pseudogene TRBV3-2) and TRBJ2-3, with 9 bases that match TRBD1. Germline loops: CDR1 LGHDT, CDR2 YNNKEL (reference sequence). Unmatched junction bases numbered 2, after V lost 4 bases and J lost 0 bases. The CDR3 runs to 15 residues. For the CDR3, the DNA is TGTGCCAGCAGCCCTGGACAGGGGAGCACAGATACGCAGTATTTT. This gives the protein CASSPGQGSTDTQYF.

The chain couples TRBV6-5 to TRBJ1-5; no clear D gene. The CDR3 totals 14 residues. CDR1 MNHEY and CDR2 SVGAGI come from the germline V gene. V shed 6 bases and J shed 4 bases, with 13 bases lying between them. CDR3 sequence (DNA): TGTGCCAGCAGACTAACGTCACGGAATCAGCCCCAGCATTTT. It yields the protein CASRLTSRNQPQHF.

The J gene is TRBJ2-3, the V gene TRBV25-1; D perhaps matches TRBD2 (6 bases). V lost 3 bases to trimming and J lost 6 bases, with 22 bases between them. The CDR3 has 17 residues. CDR1 is MGHDK and CDR2 is SYGVNS in the germline V gene. CDR3 coding DNA: TGTGCCAGCAGTGACCCCACCGGGACTCCATGGGGGGATACGCAGTATTTT. Residues: CASSDPTGTPWGDTQYF.

This chain uses TRBV9 with TRBJ2-1; TRBD2 aligns across 7 bases. The CDR3 spans 16 residues. V shed 4 bases, J shed 5 bases, and the junction held 12 bases outside the gene matches. Germline V gives CDR1 SGDLS, CDR2 YYNGEE. Here the CDR3 DNA reads TGTGCCAGCAGCCTGGGAGGGCAGGGTATCCACAATGAGCAGTTCTTC. This sequence encodes CASSLGGQGIHNEQFF.

The chain employs TRBV24-1 and TRBJ2-5, with D tentatively TRBD1 (7 bases). V lost 5 bases and J lost 7, with 25 bases in between. The length of the CDR3 is 17 residues. Per the germline V gene, CDR1 is KGHDR and CDR2 is SFDVKD. The CDR3 spells CATSAHWGAQGKGTQYF. The CDR3 DNA is TGTGCCACCAGTGCCCACTGGGGGGCACAGGGGAAAGGGACCCAGTACTTC.

The chain couples TRBV9 to TRBJ2-1; 12 bases align to TRBD2. Unmatched junction bases numbered 8, after V lost 4 bases and J lost 6 bases. This CDR3 contains 16 residues. Germline values: CDR1 SGDLS, CDR2 YYNGEE. The CDR3 region is CASSFRLAGAPNEQFF. The DNA for the CDR3 is TGTGCCAGCAGCTTCCGACTAGCGGGGGCCCCCAATGAGCAGTTCTTC.

This clone was counted a few times. This sequence joins TRBV7-3 and TRBJ1-6, with 8 nucleotides matching TRBD1. V shed 0 bases, J shed 10 bases, and the junction held 8 bases outside the gene matches. The CDR3 contains 16 residues. Germline V lookup: CDR1 SGHTA, CDR2 FQGTGA. The CDR3 bases are TGTGCCAGCAGCTTAACCACGACAGGGGCCGCCTCACCCCTCCACTTT. Protein: CASSLTTTGAASPLHF.

The chain carries TRBV10-3 and TRBJ2-2, with TRBD2 matching over 16 bases. Germline values: CDR1 ENHRY, CDR2 SYGVKD. This CDR3 has 17 amino acids. V dropped 6 bases and J dropped 5; count of bases not matched to a gene: 6. The CDR3 DNA reads TGTGCCATCAGCCGAGGGACTAGCGGGAGGGAAACCGGGGAGCTGTTTTTT. Encoded protein: CAISRGTSGRETGELFF.

The J gene is TRBJ1-2, the V gene TRBV5-4; D might be TRBD1 (5 bases). Per germline, CDR1 SGHNT and CDR2 YYREEE (reference sequence). The CDR3 runs 15 residues. Trimming shortened V by 0 bases and J by 2 bases, and 11 bases separated the two germline ends. CDR3 protein: CASSLVDTRNYGYTF. The DNA of the CDR3 is TGTGCCAGCAGCTTGGTGGACACGAGGAACTATGGCTACACCTTC.

Comment on this clone: The same CDR3 is also encoded by other DNA sequences in this sample. The V and J genes are TRBV28 and TRBJ1-1, with D uncertain. Trimming pared 1 base from V and 1 base from J, leaving 4 bases between. The CDR3 loop spans 13 amino acids. Germline CDR1 MDHEN, CDR2 SYDVKM. In DNA, the CDR3 is TGTGCCAGCAGTTTATCAGGGAACACTGAAGCTTTCTTT. Residues: CASSLSGNTEAFF.

This chain connects TRBV20-1 to TRBJ1-2; no clear D gene. The CDR3 has 11 residues. Germline assignment: CDR1 DFQATT and CDR2 SNEGSKA (reference sequence). V lost 5 bases, J lost 8 bases, and 12 bases lay in between. CDR3 sequence (DNA): TGCAGTGCTGGTGCAGGCCTCGGCTACACCTTC. It translates to CSAGAGLGYTF.

A single count supports this clone. V and J are TRBV6-6 and TRBJ2-5, with TRBD2 identical over 8 bases. Trimming at V came to 6 bases and at J to 1 base, leaving 7 bases not matched to a gene. The CDR3 is 15 residues long. CDR1 is MNHNY, CDR2 SVGAGI, per germline (reference sequence). CDR3: CASSSAGGTQETQYF. The CDR3 DNA sequence: TGTGCCAGCAGCTCTGCGGGAGGAACCCAAGAGACCCAGTACTTC.

The rearrangement joins TRBV28 to TRBJ2-5, with a weak D call TRBD2 (7 bases). Germline values: CDR1 MDHEN, CDR2 SYDVKM. This CDR3 has 15 residues. V dropped 8 bases and J dropped 5 bases, with 21 bases sitting between them. Here the CDR3 DNA reads TGTGCCAGCGTATCTACCGGGGGGCCGAGGGAGACCCAGTACTTC. Translated: CASVSTGGPRETQYF.